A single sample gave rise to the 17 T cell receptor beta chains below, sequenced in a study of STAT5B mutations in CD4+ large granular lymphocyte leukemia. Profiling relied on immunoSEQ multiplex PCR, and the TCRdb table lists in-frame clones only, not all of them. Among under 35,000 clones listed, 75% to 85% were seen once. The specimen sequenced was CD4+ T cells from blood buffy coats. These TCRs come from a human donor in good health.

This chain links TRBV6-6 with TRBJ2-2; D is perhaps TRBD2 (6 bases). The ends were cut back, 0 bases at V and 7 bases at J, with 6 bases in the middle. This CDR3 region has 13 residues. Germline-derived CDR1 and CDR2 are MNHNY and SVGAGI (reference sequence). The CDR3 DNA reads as TGTGCCAGCAGTTACTCCGGGGGCGGGGAGCTGTTTTTT. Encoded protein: CASSYSGGGELFF.

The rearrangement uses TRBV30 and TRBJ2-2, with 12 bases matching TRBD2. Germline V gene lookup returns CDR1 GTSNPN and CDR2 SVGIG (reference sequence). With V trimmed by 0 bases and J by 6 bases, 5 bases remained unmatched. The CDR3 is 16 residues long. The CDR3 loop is CAWSVLPSGGAGELFF. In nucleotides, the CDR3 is TGTGCCTGGAGTGTACTCCCTAGCGGGGGGGCCGGGGAGCTGTTTTTT.

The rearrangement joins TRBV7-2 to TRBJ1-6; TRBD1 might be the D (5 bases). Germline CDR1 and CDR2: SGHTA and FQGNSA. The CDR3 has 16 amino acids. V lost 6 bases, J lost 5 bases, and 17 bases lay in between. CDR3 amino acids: CASSSEGTRNNSPLHF. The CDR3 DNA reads TGTGCCAGCAGTTCTGAGGGGACTAGGAATAATTCACCCCTCCACTTT. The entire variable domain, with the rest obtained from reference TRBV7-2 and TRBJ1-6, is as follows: GAGVSQSPSNKVTEKGKDVELRCDPISGHTALYWYRQSLGQGLEFLIYFQGNSAPDKSGLPSDRFSAERTGGSVSTLTIQRTQQEDSAVYLCASSSEGTRNNSPLHFGNGTRLTVT.

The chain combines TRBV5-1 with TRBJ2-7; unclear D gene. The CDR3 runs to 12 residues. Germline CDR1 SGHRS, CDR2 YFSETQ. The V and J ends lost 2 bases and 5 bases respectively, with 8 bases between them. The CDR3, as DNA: TGCGCCAGCAGCTTTGACCGGGACGAGCAGTACTTC. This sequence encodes CASSFDRDEQYF.

DNA of the CDR3: TGTGCCAGCAGCTTTGGACAGGGCGGCAATCAGCCCCAGCATTTT. Amino acid sequence: CASSFGQGGNQPQHF. The chain recombines TRBV7-9 with TRBJ1-5; 8 bases agree with TRBD1. The CDR3 consists of 15 residues. Trimming removed 3 bases from V and 2 bases from J; junction bases left unmatched: 3. CDR1 is SEHNR, CDR2 FQNEAQ, per germline (reference sequence). Based on the CDR3 plus reference TRBV7-9 and TRBJ1-5, the full variable domain is DTGVSQNPRHKITKRGQNVTFRCDPISEHNRLYWYRQTLGQGPEFLTYFQNEAQLEKSRLLSDRFSAERPKGSFSTLEIQRTEQGDSAMYLCASSFGQGGNQPQHFGDGTRLSIL.

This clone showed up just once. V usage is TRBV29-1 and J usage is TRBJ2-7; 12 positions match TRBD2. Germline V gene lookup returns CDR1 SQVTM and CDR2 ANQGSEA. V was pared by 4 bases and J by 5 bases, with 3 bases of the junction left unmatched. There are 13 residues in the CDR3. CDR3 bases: TGCAGCGTTGGACTAGCGGGGGACAACGAGCAGTACTTC. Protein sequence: CSVGLAGDNEQYF.

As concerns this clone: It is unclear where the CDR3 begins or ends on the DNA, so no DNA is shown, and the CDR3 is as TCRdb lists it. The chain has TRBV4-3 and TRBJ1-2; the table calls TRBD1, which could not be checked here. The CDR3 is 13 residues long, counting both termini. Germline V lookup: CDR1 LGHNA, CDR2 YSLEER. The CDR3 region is CASSQEFGQGATF.

Here the CDR3 reads CASSIRHGLEQFF. CDR3 in DNA: TGTGCCAGTAGTATCCGACACGGTCTTGAGCAGTTCTTC. The chain couples TRBV19 to TRBJ2-1; D not certain. CDR3 length: 13 residues. V gave up 3 bases and J gave up 9 bases, with 12 bases separating them. Germline loops: CDR1 LNHDA, CDR2 SQIVND (reference sequence).

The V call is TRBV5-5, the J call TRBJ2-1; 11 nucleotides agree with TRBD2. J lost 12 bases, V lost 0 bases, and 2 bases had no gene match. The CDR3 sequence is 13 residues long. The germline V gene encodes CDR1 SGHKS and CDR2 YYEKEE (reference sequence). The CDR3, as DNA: TGTGCCAGCAGCTTGGACCTAGCGGGAGGGCAGTTCTTC. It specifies CASSLDLAGGQFF.

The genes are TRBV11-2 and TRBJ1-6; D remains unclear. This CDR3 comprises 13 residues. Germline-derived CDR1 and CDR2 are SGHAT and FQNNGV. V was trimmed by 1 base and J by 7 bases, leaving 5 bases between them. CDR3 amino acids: CASSLGLNSPLHF. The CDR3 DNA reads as TGTGCCAGCAGCTTAGGGTTGAATTCACCCCTCCACTTT.

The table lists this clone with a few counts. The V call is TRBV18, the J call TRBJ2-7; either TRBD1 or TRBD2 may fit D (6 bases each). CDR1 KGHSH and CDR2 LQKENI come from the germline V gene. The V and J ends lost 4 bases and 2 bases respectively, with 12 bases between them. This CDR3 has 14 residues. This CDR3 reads CASSRGAQTYEQYF. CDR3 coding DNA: TGTGCCAGCTCACGGGGGGCTCAGACCTACGAGCAGTACTTC.

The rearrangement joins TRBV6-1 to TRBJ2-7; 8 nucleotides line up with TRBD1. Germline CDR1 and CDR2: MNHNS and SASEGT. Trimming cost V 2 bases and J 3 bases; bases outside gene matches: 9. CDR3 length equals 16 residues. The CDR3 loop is CASSEIWTGRNYEQYF. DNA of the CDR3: TGTGCCAGCAGTGAAATTTGGACAGGGAGAAACTACGAGCAGTACTTC.

CDR3 sequence: CSVSGTAVNTEAFF. Written as DNA, the CDR3 is TGCAGCGTTTCCGGGACGGCAGTCAACACTGAAGCTTTCTTT. This chain links TRBV29-1 with TRBJ1-1; a possible D gene is TRBD1 (5 bases). V was clipped by 5 bases and J by 2 bases, with 15 bases between them. From germline, CDR1 is SQVTM and CDR2 ANQGSEA. This CDR3 is 14 amino acids long.

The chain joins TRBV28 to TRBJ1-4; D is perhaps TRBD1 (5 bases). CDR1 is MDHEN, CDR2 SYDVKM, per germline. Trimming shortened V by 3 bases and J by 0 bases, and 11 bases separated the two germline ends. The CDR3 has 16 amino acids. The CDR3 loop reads CASSLAGGTTNEKLFF. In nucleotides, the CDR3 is TGTGCCAGCAGTTTGGCGGGGGGTACAACTAATGAAAAACTGTTTTTT.

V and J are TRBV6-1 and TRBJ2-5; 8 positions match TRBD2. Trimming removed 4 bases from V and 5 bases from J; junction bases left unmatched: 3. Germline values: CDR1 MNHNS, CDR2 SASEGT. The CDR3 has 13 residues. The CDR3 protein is CASSGTSSETQYF. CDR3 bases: TGTGCCAGCAGTGGGACTAGCAGTGAGACCCAGTACTTC.

CDR3 sequence: CASAVGVGELFF. The CDR3 bases are TGTGCCAGCGCAGTAGGGGTCGGGGAGCTGTTTTTT. The V call is TRBV2, the J call TRBJ2-2; D is perhaps TRBD1 (5 bases). The CDR3 runs 12 residues. CDR1 and CDR2 from the germline V gene are SNHLY and FYNNEI. V dropped 8 bases and J dropped 7 bases, with 11 bases sitting between them.

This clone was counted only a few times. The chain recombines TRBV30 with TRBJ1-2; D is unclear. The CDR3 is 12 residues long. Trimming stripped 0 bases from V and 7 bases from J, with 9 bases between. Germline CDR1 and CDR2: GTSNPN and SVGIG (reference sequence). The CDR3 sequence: CAWSVRVRGYTF. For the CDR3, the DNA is TGTGCCTGGAGTGTACGCGTTCGTGGCTACACCTTC.